These 12 T cell receptor beta chains were all obtained from the same sample, sequenced in a study of T-cell reconstitution after alpha-beta-depleted transplantation in children. Construction of the TCRbeta library involved unique molecular identifiers. MiXCR was run by TCRdb on the PCR reads, yielding one entry per CDR3 protein. The sample lists about 900,000 distinct CDR3 sequences, about 30% occurring once. The input for sequencing was PBMCs, mostly from graft donor cells, taken 360 days after TCRalphabeta/CD19-depleted stem cell transplant. These TCRs come from a boy younger than two who had a stem cell transplant for SCID, so the T cells may come from the graft donor.

This clonotype occurred a few times. V gene TRBV29-1 combines with J gene TRBJ2-7, with TRBD2 matching over 8 bases. The junction had 8 bases not matched to a gene; V was cut back by 7 bases and J by 3 bases. The CDR3 consists of 13 residues. Germline CDR1 reads SQVTM; CDR2 reads ANQGSEA. The CDR3 bases are TGCAGCGGTGACCTTCGGGGGGGCTACGAGCAGTACTTC. It encodes CSGDLRGGYEQYF.

This clonotype was found many times. The chain couples TRBV5-5 to TRBJ2-5; no clear D. The CDR3 is made up of 14 amino acids. Germline CDR1 is SGHKS and CDR2 is YYEKEE (reference sequence). Trimming pared 6 bases from V and 7 bases from J, leaving 19 bases between. The CDR3: CASNQVGLFRTQYF. The CDR3 bases are TGTGCCAGCAACCAGGTTGGCCTCTTTCGGACCCAGTACTTC.

This clonotype was seen more than once but under ten times. This sequence joins TRBV4-3 and TRBJ1-1; maybe TRBD1 (5 bases). Germline-derived CDR1 and CDR2 are LGHNA and YSLEER. This CDR3 contains 15 residues. The V and J ends lost 0 bases and 1 base respectively, with 9 bases between them. The CDR3 loop reads CASSQDLRGNTEAFF. DNA for the CDR3: TGCGCCAGCAGCCAAGACTTGAGGGGGAACACTGAAGCTTTCTTT.

This clonotype came up a few times. V is TRBV7-8 and J is TRBJ2-1, with D unresolved. The CDR3 covers 18 residues. Trimming removed 1 base from V and 5 bases from J, with 21 bases in between. Germline V CDR1 and CDR2: SGHVS, FQNEAQ. The CDR3 loop reads CASSLEIDYPSPDNEQFF. The CDR3 DNA sequence: TGTGCCAGCAGCTTAGAGATCGATTACCCATCCCCCGACAATGAGCAGTTCTTC.

V is TRBV4-3 and J is TRBJ1-2, with 9 bases matching TRBD1. CDR1 is LGHNA, CDR2 YSLEER, per germline. The CDR3 is 15 amino acids. The V segment lost 4 bases and the J segment 8 bases; nucleotides outside the gene matches: 11. The CDR3 nucleotides are TGCGCCAGCAGCCCAGAGCACAGGGGGCAACGGGGCTACACCTTC. Translating gives CASSPEHRGQRGYTF.

This sequence joins TRBV4-2 and TRBJ2-6; no reliable D call. The CDR3 has 19 amino acids. V shed 1 base and J shed 0 bases, with 16 bases lying between them. CDR1 is LGHNA, CDR2 YNFKEQ, per germline. The CDR3 is CASSQVFFIANSGANVLTF. CDR3 in DNA: TGTGCCAGCAGCCAAGTCTTTTTCATCGCGAACTCTGGGGCCAACGTCCTGACTTTC.

The rearrangement links TRBV20-1 to TRBJ2-2; D may be TRBD2 (6 bases). The V and J ends lost 5 bases and 3 bases respectively, with 19 bases between them. Germline V gene data show CDR1 as DFQATT and CDR2 as SNEGSKA (reference sequence). This CDR3 has 16 amino acids. CDR3: CSAAGLSGVDTGELFF. The CDR3 DNA follows: TGCAGTGCTGCGGGCCTGTCGGGGGTGGACACCGGGGAGCTGTTTTTT.

The V call is TRBV29-1, the J call TRBJ2-1, with 12 bases matching TRBD1. The V and J ends lost 6 bases and 1 base, in that order; junction bases with no gene match: 10. The germline V gene encodes CDR1 SQVTM and CDR2 ANQGSEA. The CDR3 sequence is 17 residues long. CDR3 nucleotide sequence: TGCAGCGTGGTCCCCTGGGACAGGGGGCCTTCCTACAATGAGCAGTTCTTC. It codes for CSVVPWDRGPSYNEQFF.

This clonotype was detected ten times or more. The rearrangement joins TRBV28 to TRBJ1-3; D unresolved. The CDR3 consists of 12 residues. Between the trimmed V and J ends, which lost 6 bases and 3 bases, there was a span of 6 bases. CDR1 is MDHEN, CDR2 SYDVKM, per germline. In DNA form, the CDR3 reads TGTGCCAGCAGCGAATATGGAAACACCATATATTTT. Protein product: CASSEYGNTIYF. Looking up the rest from reference TRBV28 and TRBJ1-3 gives the full variable domain: DVKVTQSSRYLVKRTGEKVFLECVQDMDHENMFWYRQDPGLGLRLIYFSYDVKMKEKGDIPEGYSVSREKKERFSLILESASTNQTSMYLCASSEYGNTIYFGEGSWLTVV.

The CDR3 DNA reads TGCAGTGGATTTGGGGAGCAGTACTTC. Its translation is CSGFGEQYF. The J gene is TRBJ2-7, the V gene TRBV20-1; D not certain. V lost 7 bases, J lost 7 bases, and 8 bases lay in between. Germline V gene lookup returns CDR1 DFQATT and CDR2 SNEGSKA (reference sequence). The CDR3 spans 9 residues.

The V call is TRBV12-3 or TRBV12-4, the J call TRBJ1-5; weak D call: TRBD1 (6 bases). V shed 6 bases and J shed 4 bases, with 19 bases lying between them. There are 16 residues in the CDR3. The CDR3 region has the DNA TGTGCCAGCAGCCTAAACCTTGGAACAGGGAATCAGCCCCAGCATTTT. Its protein is CASSLNLGTGNQPQHF.

In this sample, this clonotype turned up a few times. The chain combines TRBV29-1 with TRBJ2-7; TRBD1 might be the D (6 bases). The germline V and J ends were trimmed by 2 bases and 0 bases, with 8 bases remaining between them. The CDR3 spans 13 residues. Germline V CDR1 and CDR2: SQVTM, ANQGSEA. CDR3 coding DNA: TGCAGCGTTGAAAAGACAGGCTCCTACGAGCAGTACTTC. Encoded protein: CSVEKTGSYEQYF.